Below are 17 T cell receptor beta chains sequenced from a single sample in a study of OX40 agonist ivuxolimab in advanced cancers. Produced via immunoSEQ multiplex PCR; TCRdb's table is partial and in-frame only. In the table there are 53,000 or so clones, 75% to 90% of which are singletons. The sequenced sample was CD4+ or CD8+ T cells sorted from blood, obtained in a trial of the OX40 agonist ivuxolimab. The receptors come from an adult with an advanced solid tumor such as melanoma, head and neck, liver or kidney cancer.

This chain joins TRBV6-5 and TRBJ2-1; D is ambiguous. CDR1 is MNHEY and CDR2 is SVGAGI in the germline V gene. V lost 0 bases and J lost 7, with 10 bases in between. This CDR3 spans 14 amino acids. CDR3 region: CASSYSFSVNEQFF. The CDR3 nucleotides read TGTGCCAGCAGTTACTCTTTCTCCGTTAATGAGCAGTTCTTC.

The chain links TRBV21-1 to TRBJ1-1; the D segment call TRBD1 is taken from the table without a DNA check. TRBV21-1 is a known pseudogene. This CDR3 has 13 amino acids. The CDR3 spells CASSNRADTEAFF. CDR3 DNA sequence: TGTGCCAGCAGCAACAGGGCGGACACTGAAGCTTTCTTT.

The V gene is TRBV27, the J gene TRBJ1-3; 8 bases match TRBD1. The CDR3 totals 15 residues. Per the germline V gene, CDR1 is MNHEY and CDR2 is SMNVEV (reference sequence). Losses at the gene ends were 6 bases for V and 1 base for J; bases not matched to a gene: 5. Here the CDR3 reads CASRPGGWSGNTIYF. The CDR3 bases are TGTGCCAGCAGACCAGGGGGCTGGTCTGGAAACACCATATATTTT.

CDR3 sequence (DNA): TGCAGCGTGCTACTTCCGGGAAAAGGGGAAGCTTTCTTT. Encoded protein: CSVLLPGKGEAFF. The chain recombines TRBV29-1 with TRBJ1-1; D gene unclear. Trimming took 6 bases from V and 8 from J, leaving 19 bases between them. CDR3 size: 13 residues. Germline loops: CDR1 SQVTM, CDR2 ANQGSEA.

Here the CDR3 DNA reads TGTGCCAGCAGCAGTCCCAGGGTCCGGGGGCATGAGCAGTTCTTC. Its protein product is CASSSPRVRGHEQFF. This chain uses TRBV11-2 with TRBJ2-1, with D possibly called TRBD1 or TRBD2 (6 bases each). CDR3 length equals 15 residues. Germline V CDR1 and CDR2: SGHAT, FQNNGV. V gave up 5 bases and J gave up 8 bases, with 19 bases separating them. Looking up the rest from reference TRBV11-2 and TRBJ2-1 gives the full variable domain: EAGVAQSPRYKIIEKRQSVAFWCNPISGHATLYWYQQILGQGPKLLIQFQNNGVVDDSQLPKDRFSAERLKGVDSTLKIQPAKLEDSAVYLCASSSPRVRGHEQFFGPGTRLTVL.

The V gene is TRBV27, the J gene TRBJ2-7; 13 bases are a match to TRBD2. Germline lookup yields CDR1 MNHEY and CDR2 SMNVEV (reference sequence). Germline trimming cut 4 bases from V and 1 base from J; bases unmatched to any gene: 4. This CDR3 is 16 amino acids long. CDR3 nucleotide sequence: TGTGCCAGCAGTTCACCGACTAGCGGGAGGTCCTACGAGCAGTACTTC. Translated: CASSSPTSGRSYEQYF.

This clone was observed once. The chain carries TRBV30 and TRBJ2-3; TRBD1 matches at 7 bases. CDR1 and CDR2 (germline): GTSNPN, SVGIG (reference sequence). This CDR3 spans 13 amino acids. J lost 4 bases, V lost 0 bases, and 1 base had no gene match. The CDR3 coding sequence is TGTGCCTGGAGTGTAACAGGGGCAGATACGCAGTATTTT. Encoded protein: CAWSVTGADTQYF.

The V gene is TRBV30, the J gene TRBJ1-5, with D perhaps TRBD1 (6 bases). The CDR3 has 14 residues. Germline assignment: CDR1 GTSNPN and CDR2 SVGIG (reference sequence). The V end was cut by 1 base, the J end by 11 bases, with 18 bases between. The CDR3: CAWSALSLRGSQHF. CDR3 bases: TGTGCCTGGAGTGCGTTATCTCTCAGGGGTTCCCAGCATTTT.

The gene calls are TRBV28 and TRBJ2-7; possible D gene TRBD2, 6 bases. The CDR3 has 13 residues. Germline V gene data show CDR1 as MDHEN and CDR2 as SYDVKM. Trimming shortened V by 6 bases and J by 3 bases, and 12 bases separated the two germline ends. CDR3 amino acids: CASRSGSLYEQYF. CDR3 nucleotides: TGTGCCAGCAGGTCCGGGAGTCTCTACGAGCAGTACTTC.

The V call is TRBV18, the J call TRBJ1-4; TRBD1 matches at 9 bases. The V segment lost 6 bases and the J segment 7 bases; nucleotides outside the gene matches: 21. Germline CDR1 reads KGHSH; CDR2 reads LQKENI. The length of the CDR3 is 19 residues. The CDR3 DNA reads as TGTGCCAGCTCCCCCACGGTAACAGGGGGCGCGACAAGTAGTGAAAAACTGTTTTTT. It yields the protein CASSPTVTGGATSSEKLFF.

This chain connects TRBV5-1 to TRBJ2-1; a weak D match, TRBD2 (5 bases). Germline loops: CDR1 SGHRS, CDR2 YFSETQ. Trimming took off 4 bases at V and 0 bases at J, with 14 bases between the two ends. The CDR3 is 16 amino acids. CDR3 residues: CASSPRGSSSYNEQFF. The CDR3 DNA sequence: TGCGCCAGCAGCCCACGAGGGTCGAGCTCCTACAATGAGCAGTTCTTC.

The chain recombines TRBV12-2 with TRBJ1-1. TRBV12-2 is described as a pseudogene. The CDR3 contains 12 residues. The CDR3 region is CASRPRVLGAFF. The CDR3 bases are TGTGCAAGTCGCCCTCGGGTCCTGGGTGCTTTCTTT.

The table lists this clone with a count of one. This sequence joins TRBV30 and TRBJ2-5; D possibly uses TRBD1 or TRBD2 (5 bases each). CDR1 and CDR2 (germline): GTSNPN, SVGIG (reference sequence). CDR3 length: 13 residues. Trimming took 4 bases from V and 5 from J, leaving 14 bases between them. The CDR3 loop is CAWNPPGTETQYF. The CDR3 DNA follows: TGTGCCTGGAACCCGCCAGGGACCGAGACCCAGTACTTC. Full variable domain (remainder filled in from reference TRBV30 and TRBJ2-5): SQTIHQWPATLVQPVGSPLSLECTVEGTSNPNLYWYRQAAGRGLQLLFYSVGIGQISSEVPQNLSASRPQDRQFILSSKKLLLSDSGFYLCAWNPPGTETQYFGPGTRLLVL.

The genes are TRBV29-1 and TRBJ2-4; D remains ambiguous. CDR3 length: 16 residues. The V end lost 0 bases, the J end lost 0 bases, and 12 bases lay between the germline ends. Germline V lookup: CDR1 SQVTM, CDR2 ANQGSEA. The CDR3 DNA follows: TGCAGCGTTGAAGACGGGCGGCACTTAGCCAAAAACATTCAGTACTTC. This codes for CSVEDGRHLAKNIQYF.

The chain recombines TRBV7-9 with TRBJ1-1, with D perhaps TRBD1 (5 bases). Trimming took off 6 bases at V and 6 bases at J, with 26 bases between the two ends. The germline V gene encodes CDR1 SEHNR and CDR2 FQNEAQ (reference sequence). The CDR3 contains 17 residues. CDR3 nucleotides: TGTGCCAGCAGTATGGGGGACCCCACGCGCCGGGAAGCTGAAGCTTTCTTT. Its translation: CASSMGDPTRREAEAFF.

The rearrangement uses TRBV6-1 and TRBJ2-7; no clear D gene. The CDR3 is 12 residues long. The germline CDR1 and CDR2 sequences are MNHNS and SASEGT. The V end was cut by 7 bases, the J end by 1 base, with 8 bases between. This CDR3 reads CASTGSSYEQYF. CDR3 nucleotide sequence: TGTGCCAGCACTGGGTCTTCCTACGAGCAGTACTTC.

This clone appeared once. CDR3 amino acids: CASSEPSGGDNEQFF. The CDR3 DNA reads as TGCGCCAGCAGTGAACCTAGCGGAGGGGACAATGAGCAGTTCTTC. The chain couples TRBV10-2 to TRBJ2-1, with TRBD2 identical over 7 bases. V lost 3 bases, J lost 5 bases, and 7 bases stayed unmatched. The germline CDR1 and CDR2 sequences are WSHSY and SAAADI. This CDR3 is built from 15 residues.